These 18 T cell receptor beta chains originate from one sample sequenced in a study of cytomegalovirus exposure and HLA in healthy donors. Use of 60 Vbeta and 13 Jbeta primers characterized the PCR. Assay used: immunoSEQ multiplex PCR; TCRdb lists only in-frame clones, some missing. In the table there are about 43,000 clones, less than 75% of which are singletons. Sequenced material: PBMCs. The receptors come from a man aged 55 to 70 in good health and CMV-seropositive.

There are a few counts of this clone. The genes are TRBV6-4 and TRBJ1-5; 7 bases agree with TRBD1. V dropped 3 bases and J dropped 7; count of bases not matched to a gene: 6. The germline gives CDR1 MRHNA, CDR2 SNTAGT. There are 14 residues in the CDR3. CDR3 loop: CASSERQGKQPQHF. In nucleotides, the CDR3 is TGTGCCAGCAGTGAGCGACAGGGTAAACAGCCCCAGCATTTT.

The chain employs TRBV4-3 and TRBJ2-2; 9 positions match TRBD2. J lost 4 bases, V lost 4 bases, and 4 bases had no gene match. This CDR3 comprises 15 residues. Germline V CDR1 and CDR2: LGHNA, YSLEER. The CDR3 DNA is TGCGCCAGCAGCCGCGGACTAGCGCGCACCGGGGAGCTGTTTTTT. Translating gives CASSRGLARTGELFF.

The chain combines TRBV9 with TRBJ1-6; the D gene is possibly TRBD1 (6 bases). Per germline, CDR1 SGDLS and CDR2 YYNGEE. The CDR3 runs to 18 residues. Trimming left V 2 bases short and J 7 bases short, with 22 bases between. The CDR3 here is CASSVNPEGGTANSPLHF. The CDR3 DNA reads TGTGCCAGCAGCGTTAATCCTGAAGGGGGTACAGCCAATTCACCCCTCCACTTT.

The chain joins TRBV5-4 to TRBJ2-3, with D possibly TRBD2 on 5 matching bases. Trimming took off 1 base at V and 2 bases at J, with 11 bases between the two ends. The CDR3 totals 15 residues. The germline CDR1 and CDR2 sequences are SGHNT and YYREEE (reference sequence). CDR3 loop: CASSLNSRATDTQYF. The CDR3 DNA reads as TGTGCCAGCAGCTTGAATTCGCGGGCCACAGATACGCAGTATTTT.

This rearrangement joins TRBV4-3 to TRBJ2-2, with 7 bases that match TRBD2. Trimming cost V 0 bases and J 6 bases; bases outside gene matches: 4. The CDR3 contains 15 residues. The germline gives CDR1 LGHNA, CDR2 YSLEER. Here the CDR3 DNA reads TGCGCCAGCAGCCAAGATTGGGAGGGATCCGGGGAGCTGTTTTTT. Translating it yields CASSQDWEGSGELFF.

This rearrangement joins TRBV10-3 to TRBJ2-2; 7 nucleotides line up with TRBD2. The ends lost 2 bases at V and 7 bases at J; junction bases unmatched: 7. The CDR3 totals 15 residues. CDR1 and CDR2 from the germline V gene are ENHRY and SYGVKD. The CDR3 DNA reads as TGTGCCATCAGTGAGGGTGCGGGAGAGGTCGGGGAGCTGTTTTTT. It codes for CAISEGAGEVGELFF.

The chain uses TRBV27 and TRBJ1-5; a possible D gene is TRBD1 (5 bases). Per the germline V gene, CDR1 is MNHEY and CDR2 is SMNVEV (reference sequence). This CDR3 has 12 amino acids. Trimming left V 6 bases short and J 9 bases short, with 12 bases between. CDR3 amino acids: CASRGLKGPQHF. CDR3 DNA sequence: TGTGCCAGCAGGGGACTCAAGGGGCCCCAGCATTTT.

The chain uses TRBV7-9 and TRBJ2-5; no definite D call. CDR1 SEHNR and CDR2 FQNEAQ come from the germline V gene (reference sequence). The CDR3 covers 11 residues. With 5 bases removed from V and 5 bases from J, the gap between germline ends came to 6 bases. This CDR3 reads CASSRRETQYF. CDR3 nucleotide sequence: TGTGCCAGCAGCCGCCGGGAGACCCAGTACTTC.

The V and J genes are TRBV6-5 and TRBJ2-7; 7 bases agree with TRBD1. The CDR3 consists of 13 residues. V lost 6 bases to trimming and J lost 5 bases; unmatched junction nucleotides: 7. Per germline, CDR1 MNHEY and CDR2 SVGAGI. CDR3 DNA sequence: TGTGCCAGCAGCAGGGACAGCCCGAACGAGCAGTACTTC. It encodes CASSRDSPNEQYF.

The chain has TRBV4-3 and TRBJ2-2; 9 nucleotides agree with TRBD2. The CDR3 contains 18 residues. The trim removed 2 bases at V and 2 bases at J, leaving 9 bases unmatched. From germline, CDR1 is LGHNA and CDR2 YSLEER. The CDR3 nucleotides read TGCGCCAGCAGCCAAATTAGCGGGAGCGCCACAAACACCGGGGAGCTGTTTTTT. It encodes CASSQISGSATNTGELFF.

This rearrangement joins TRBV20-1 to TRBJ2-1; 7 positions agree with TRBD2. V was clipped by 6 bases and J by 15 bases; unmatched bases: 11. This CDR3 spans 11 amino acids. Germline V gene data show CDR1 as DFQATT and CDR2 as SNEGSKA (reference sequence). CDR3 loop: CSAEAGGNLFF. DNA for the CDR3: TGCAGTGCAGAGGCCGGGGGGAATCTGTTCTTC.

This chain joins TRBV9 and TRBJ2-5; 8 bases fit TRBD2. Germline lookup yields CDR1 SGDLS and CDR2 YYNGEE. Losses at the gene ends were 3 bases for V and 1 base for J; bases not matched to a gene: 8. This CDR3 is 16 amino acids long. CDR3 bases: TGTGCCAGCAGCGGTAGCGGGATTTCCCTCCAAGAGACCCAGTACTTC. Its protein is CASSGSGISLQETQYF. Filled out from reference TRBV9 and TRBJ2-5, the complete variable domain reads DSGVTQTPKHLITATGQRVTLRCSPRSGDLSVYWYQQSLDQGLQFLIQYYNGEERAKGNILERFSAQQFPDLHSELNLSSLELGDSALYFCASSGSGISLQETQYFGPGTRLLVL.

This clone has only a few counts. The chain links TRBV7-9 to TRBJ2-5; 10 nucleotides match TRBD2. The germline V gene has CDR1 SEHNR and CDR2 FQNEAQ (reference sequence). V lost 5 bases and J lost 6; bases outside the gene matches: 12. This CDR3 region has 16 residues. Here the CDR3 reads CASSARKASGRKTQYF. The DNA of the CDR3 is TGTGCCAGCAGCGCCCGAAAGGCTAGCGGGAGAAAGACCCAGTACTTC. Looking up the rest from reference TRBV7-9 and TRBJ2-5 gives the full variable domain: DTGVSQNPRHKITKRGQNVTFRCDPISEHNRLYWYRQTLGQGPEFLTYFQNEAQLEKSRLLSDRFSAERPKGSFSTLEIQRTEQGDSAMYLCASSARKASGRKTQYFGPGTRLLVL.

The CDR3 reads CASSPRGGVPTDTQYF. CDR3 coding DNA: TGCGCCAGCAGCCCCCGGGGCGGGGTCCCCACAGATACGCAGTATTTT. The chain links TRBV4-1 to TRBJ2-3; D perhaps matches TRBD2 (6 bases). Germline V gene data show CDR1 as MGHRA and CDR2 as YSYEKL. There are 16 residues in the CDR3. Trimming took 4 bases from V and 2 from J, leaving 16 bases between them.

Here the CDR3 reads CASSQEDRGPYGYTF. The CDR3 DNA is TGCGCCAGCAGCCAAGAAGACAGGGGGCCGTATGGCTACACCTTC. The chain uses TRBV4-3 and TRBJ1-2; 10 positions match TRBD1. CDR1 and CDR2 (germline): LGHNA, YSLEER. CDR3 length: 15 residues. V gave up 0 bases and J gave up 5 bases; unmatched junction bases: 3.

This clone was found a few times. The chain employs TRBV5-1 and TRBJ2-1; D gene unclear. CDR1 is SGHRS and CDR2 is YFSETQ in the germline V gene. V was trimmed by 2 bases and J by 9 bases, leaving 9 bases between them. There are 12 residues in the CDR3. CDR3 sequence (DNA): TGCGCCAGCAGCTTTCAGTGGGCTGAGCAGTTCTTC. Protein sequence: CASSFQWAEQFF.

The sample holds one count of this clone. This chain uses TRBV29-1 with TRBJ1-1; 7 bases match TRBD1. Germline V CDR1 and CDR2: SQVTM, ANQGSEA. V trimming: 6 bases; J trimming: 10 bases; junction bases outside the gene matches: 8. The CDR3 covers 11 residues. The CDR3 loop reads CSVRQGRGAFF. The CDR3 coding sequence is TGCAGCGTCCGACAGGGAAGGGGAGCTTTCTTT.

This chain uses TRBV20-1 with TRBJ2-7; a possible D gene is TRBD1 (6 bases). V shed 5 bases and J shed 4 bases, with 9 bases lying between them. Germline CDR1 and CDR2: DFQATT and SNEGSKA (reference sequence). The CDR3 loop spans 11 amino acids. CDR3: CSAATGYEQYF. In nucleotides, the CDR3 is TGCAGTGCTGCAACAGGGTACGAGCAGTACTTC.